This T cell receptor (beta chain) was sequenced during a study of CD8 T cells in ankylosing spondylitis. TCRdb called the 5' RACE reads again in MiXCR, with one record for every CDR3 protein. The sample yields some 130,000 distinct CDR3 sequences, roughly an eighth seen once. Study conclusions and caveats: Disease-linked clones proved CD8+ and comparatively uncommon in peripheral blood. It appeared that ankylosing spondylitis blood was characterized by a TCR beta motif of several highly homologous variants.

Details on this clonotype: Its specificity is unknown.

The CDR3 spans 13 residues. With 10 bases clipped from V and 4 bases from J, the junction kept 6 bases outside the gene matches. Germline assignment: CDR1 LNHDA and CDR2 SQIVND (reference sequence). This sequence originates from a female donor with ankylosing spondylitis or in good health (not recorded which). The specimen was blood, either unsorted or a sorted T cell fraction (not recorded which). The rearrangement joins TRBV19 to TRBJ2-3; 9 bases are a match to TRBD2. The CDR3 reads CAIRGRAPDTQYF. The CDR3, as DNA: TGTGCCATTCGCGGGAGGGCCCCAGATACGCAGTATTTT.